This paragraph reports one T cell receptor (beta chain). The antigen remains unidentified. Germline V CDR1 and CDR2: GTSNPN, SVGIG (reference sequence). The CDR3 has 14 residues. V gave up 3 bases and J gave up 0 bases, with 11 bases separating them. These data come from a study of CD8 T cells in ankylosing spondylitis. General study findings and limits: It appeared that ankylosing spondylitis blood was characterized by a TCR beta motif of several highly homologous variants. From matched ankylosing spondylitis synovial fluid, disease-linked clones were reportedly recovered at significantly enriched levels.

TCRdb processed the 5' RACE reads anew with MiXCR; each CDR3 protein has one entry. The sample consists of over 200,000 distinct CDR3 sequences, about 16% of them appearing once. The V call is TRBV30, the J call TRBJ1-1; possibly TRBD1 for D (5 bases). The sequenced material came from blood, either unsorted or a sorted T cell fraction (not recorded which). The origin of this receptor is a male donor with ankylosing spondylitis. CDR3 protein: CAWSEGLLNTEAFF. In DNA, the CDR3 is TGTGCCTGGAGCGAGGGACTCCTGAACACTGAAGCTTTCTTT.